The next 27 T cell receptor beta chains were all read from a single sample in a study of blood T cell repertoires in COVID-19. The method was immunoSEQ multiplex PCR; TCRdb's version includes in-frame clones alone and lacks a portion of them. The sample yields about 120,000 clones, about four fifths seen once. Input material: peripheral blood. These receptors were obtained from a human donor in a cohort sampled during active COVID-19.

The chain joins TRBV28 to TRBJ2-7, with TRBD2 matching 7 bases. J lost 0 bases, V lost 8 bases, and 13 bases had no gene match. CDR3 length: 16 amino acids. From germline, CDR1 is MDHEN and CDR2 SYDVKM. The CDR3 protein is CASGGGLTGGSYEQYF. In nucleotides, the CDR3 is TGTGCCAGCGGGGGAGGATTGACGGGAGGCTCCTACGAGCAGTACTTC.

This clone was counted between two and nine times. This rearrangement joins TRBV7-2 to TRBJ1-6; no reliable D call. V lost 2 bases, J lost 7 bases, and 12 bases lay in between. The CDR3 consists of 15 residues. Germline CDR1 reads SGHTA; CDR2 reads FQGNSA. CDR3 coding DNA: TGTGCCAGCAGCTTATTAGGGAGGTACAATTCACCCCTCCACTTT. It is translated as CASSLLGRYNSPLHF.

J is TRBJ2-1 and V is TRBV4-3; TRBD2 matches at 13 bases. This CDR3 is built from 17 residues. The germline gives CDR1 LGHNA, CDR2 YSLEER. After removal of 0 bases from V and 8 bases from J, the junction contained 7 bases not matched to a gene. In DNA, the CDR3 is TGCGCCAGCAGCCAAGATACTAGCGGGAGGGCCAGGGATGAGCAGTTCTTC. Translation: CASSQDTSGRARDEQFF.

This clone was found once. The rearrangement joins TRBV7-2 to TRBJ1-3; D gene uncertain. Trimming left V 1 base short and J 0 bases short, with 13 bases between. This CDR3 comprises 17 residues. The V gene's germline CDR1 is SGHTA and CDR2 FQGNSA. Here the CDR3 DNA reads TGTGCCAGCAGCTTAGGGGCCCGAGCGGGCTCTGGAAACACCATATATTTT. Amino acids: CASSLGARAGSGNTIYF.

The rearrangement uses TRBV19 and TRBJ2-2; 7 bases map to TRBD1. From germline, CDR1 is LNHDA and CDR2 SQIVND (reference sequence). Trimming at V came to 2 bases and at J to 0 bases, leaving 6 bases not matched to a gene. CDR3 length: 17 residues. CDR3 nucleotides: TGTGCCAGTAGTATAAATGTAGGGGGCCCGAACACCGGGGAGCTGTTTTTT. Translated: CASSINVGGPNTGELFF.

The rearrangement uses TRBV9 and TRBJ2-4, with 7 bases lining up with TRBD1. The CDR3 length is 14 residues. Unmatched junction bases numbered 6, after V lost 4 bases and J lost 5 bases. CDR1 is SGDLS, CDR2 YYNGEE, per germline. CDR3: CASSPPGQQNIQYF. The DNA for the CDR3 is TGTGCCAGCAGCCCTCCGGGACAGCAAAACATTCAGTACTTC.

The chain combines TRBV7-2 with TRBJ1-2; D remains unclear. The CDR3 is made up of 13 amino acids. CDR1 is SGHTA and CDR2 is FQGNSA in the germline V gene. Trimming removed 5 bases from V and 8 bases from J, with 15 bases in between. For the CDR3, the DNA is TGTGCCAGCAGCGCATCCGTCAGCGCGGGCTACACCTTC. Translating gives CASSASVSAGYTF.

The chain is built from TRBV6-5 and TRBJ1-1, with 7 bases that match TRBD1. The CDR3 length is 14 residues. Germline V gene data show CDR1 as MNHEY and CDR2 as SVGAGI. J was trimmed by 1 base and V by 5 bases; bases with no gene match: 4. The CDR3 is CASSRQGGNTEAFF. The CDR3 coding sequence is TGTGCCAGCAGTCGACAGGGTGGGAACACTGAAGCTTTCTTT.

Worth noting for this clone: Other DNA sequences within the sample encode an identical CDR3. The V gene is TRBV5-1, the J gene TRBJ1-2, with 7 bases fitting TRBD1. This CDR3 region has 14 residues. The germline gives CDR1 SGHRS, CDR2 YFSETQ. The J segment lost 2 bases and the V segment lost 0 bases, leaving 1 base of the junction unmatched. The CDR3 DNA reads as TGCGCCAGCAGCTTGGAACAGGGGAACTATGGCTACACCTTC. This encodes CASSLEQGNYGYTF.

The rearrangement links TRBV2 to TRBJ1-2, with a tentative D call TRBD1 (5 bases). V was shortened by 3 bases and J by 8 bases, with 16 bases between the two germline ends. Per the germline V gene, CDR1 is SNHLY and CDR2 is FYNNEI. This CDR3 is built from 14 residues. CDR3 in amino acids: CASSEQSGEFGYTF. DNA for the CDR3: TGTGCCAGCAGTGAGCAGTCGGGGGAGTTCGGCTACACCTTC.

V is TRBV11-2 and J is TRBJ2-7; D may be TRBD1 (5 bases). Between the trimmed V and J ends, which lost 5 bases and 0 bases, there was a span of 17 bases. This CDR3 contains 16 residues. CDR1 is SGHAT, CDR2 FQNNGV, per germline. This CDR3 is CASSQQGVPISYEQYF. The CDR3 nucleotides read TGTGCCAGCAGCCAACAAGGGGTTCCGATCTCCTACGAGCAGTACTTC.

This chain connects TRBV19 to TRBJ2-5, with 11 bases identical to TRBD1. Per germline, CDR1 LNHDA and CDR2 SQIVND (reference sequence). The junction had 3 bases not matched to a gene; V was cut back by 7 bases and J by 5 bases. This CDR3 region has 13 residues. The CDR3 is CASMDRGRETQYF. In nucleotides, the CDR3 is TGTGCCAGTATGGACAGGGGGCGGGAGACCCAGTACTTC.

The chain combines TRBV2 with TRBJ1-2, with TRBD1 identical over 8 bases. Germline assignment: CDR1 SNHLY and CDR2 FYNNEI. V lost 6 bases to trimming and J lost 0 bases; unmatched junction nucleotides: 9. This CDR3 is 16 amino acids long. The CDR3 nucleotides are TGTGCCAGCAGCGTACAGGGGGTCCGAGCTAACTATGGCTACACCTTC. It codes for CASSVQGVRANYGYTF.

V usage is TRBV18 and J usage is TRBJ2-7; 9 nucleotides line up with TRBD2. The length of the CDR3 is 15 residues. Germline V gene sequence: CDR1 KGHSH, CDR2 LQKENI. V shed 0 bases and J 0 bases; nucleotides not matched to a gene: 0. The CDR3 loop is CASSPPSGSSYEQYF. The CDR3 DNA is TGTGCCAGCTCACCACCTAGCGGGAGCTCCTACGAGCAGTACTTC.

The DNA of the CDR3 is TGTGCCAGCAGTCGAGAAGGACAGGGGAATTCACCCCTCCACTTT. This encodes CASSREGQGNSPLHF. V is TRBV11-2 and J is TRBJ1-6; 9 bases are shared with TRBD1. The CDR3 is 15 amino acids. Per germline, CDR1 SGHAT and CDR2 FQNNGV. The V gene end was trimmed by 6 bases and the J gene end by 7 bases; junction bases not matched to a gene: 7.

V usage is TRBV6-5 and J usage is TRBJ2-3, with D uncertain. In germline, CDR1 is MNHEY, CDR2 SVGAGI. V was trimmed by 6 bases and J by 2 bases, leaving 9 bases between them. The CDR3 length is 13 residues. The CDR3 nucleotides are TGTGCCAGCAGGCTAGTTCTCACAGATACGCAGTATTTT. This sequence encodes CASRLVLTDTQYF.

This clone was seen a few times. The chain couples TRBV5-1 to TRBJ1-1, with D hard to call. Germline CDR1 is SGHRS and CDR2 is YFSETQ. The CDR3 spans 15 residues. Trimming pared 1 base from V and 1 base from J, leaving 11 bases between. The chain's CDR3 is CASSLFSGSNTEAFF. The CDR3 DNA reads TGCGCCAGCAGCTTGTTCAGTGGTTCGAACACTGAAGCTTTCTTT.

The chain employs TRBV18 and TRBJ1-1, with TRBD1 as a possible D gene (6 bases). V dropped 6 bases and J dropped 3 bases, with 14 bases sitting between them. Germline V gene lookup returns CDR1 KGHSH and CDR2 LQKENI. The length of the CDR3 is 14 residues. CDR3 amino acids: CASSQGGKDTEAFF. CDR3 nucleotides: TGTGCCAGCTCCCAAGGGGGAAAGGACACTGAAGCTTTCTTT.

This sequence joins TRBV18 and TRBJ1-4, with a weak D call TRBD1 (6 bases). CDR3 length: 15 amino acids. V was trimmed by 5 bases and J by 5 bases, leaving 15 bases between them. Germline V gives CDR1 KGHSH, CDR2 LQKENI. The CDR3 region has the DNA TGTGCCAGCTCAATGGACAGCGGTAGGAATGAAAAACTGTTTTTT. Protein product: CASSMDSGRNEKLFF.

V and J are TRBV4-3 and TRBJ2-3; a weak D match, TRBD1 (8 bases). V was pared by 1 base and J by 1 base, with 12 bases between. Per the germline V gene, CDR1 is LGHNA and CDR2 is YSLEER. There are 16 residues in the CDR3. CDR3 region: CASSQGTGRGTDTQYF. Written as DNA, the CDR3 is TGCGCCAGCAGCCAAGGGACAGGGAGGGGCACAGATACGCAGTATTTT.

The chain employs TRBV6-5 and TRBJ1-1; TRBD1 might be the D (5 bases). The germline V gene has CDR1 MNHEY and CDR2 SVGAGI. The V and J ends lost 5 bases and 1 base respectively, with 14 bases between them. This CDR3 is built from 15 residues. DNA of the CDR3: TGTGCCAGCAGTCCCAACCCAGGGTCGAACACTGAAGCTTTCTTT. This translates into CASSPNPGSNTEAFF.

This clone was seen just once. The DNA of the CDR3 is TGTGCCAGTATTCGGGACAGGGGGGCCGCGGCTGCGCAGTATTTT. It is translated as CASIRDRGAAAAQYF. The chain links TRBV19 to TRBJ2-3; 11 bases align to TRBD1. CDR3 length: 15 residues. Germline-derived CDR1 and CDR2 are LNHDA and SQIVND (reference sequence). The ends lost 7 bases at V and 10 bases at J; junction bases unmatched: 13.

V gene TRBV28 combines with J gene TRBJ2-7; D is possibly TRBD2 (5 bases). This CDR3 spans 15 amino acids. With 2 bases removed from V and 3 bases from J, the gap between germline ends came to 14 bases. Germline values: CDR1 MDHEN, CDR2 SYDVKM. CDR3 loop: CASSLPNRRDYEQYF. The DNA of the CDR3 is TGTGCCAGCAGTTTACCAAACCGACGGGACTACGAGCAGTACTTC.

This CDR3 is CAISGDSGAYEQYF. DNA for the CDR3: TGTGCCATCAGTGGCGACAGTGGCGCCTACGAGCAGTACTTC. V is TRBV10-3 and J is TRBJ2-7; TRBD1 is a possible D gene (5 bases). The CDR3 contains 14 residues. Trimming took 4 bases from V and 2 from J, leaving 12 bases between them. Germline CDR1 reads ENHRY; CDR2 reads SYGVKD.

V and J are TRBV19 and TRBJ1-5, with a tentative D call TRBD1 (6 bases). The germline CDR1 and CDR2 sequences are LNHDA and SQIVND (reference sequence). This CDR3 is 12 amino acids long. The CDR3 DNA follows: TGTGAGAACAGGGTTAGCAATCAGCCCCAGCATTTT. It is translated as CENRVSNQPQHF.

This clone was seen a few times. The V gene is TRBV5-4, the J gene TRBJ1-2; no clear D gene. Germline V gene data show CDR1 as SGHNT and CDR2 as YYREEE (reference sequence). This CDR3 comprises 15 residues. V lost 4 bases and J 0 bases, leaving 13 bases between the germline ends. The CDR3 loop is CASSRQEGANYGYTF. DNA for the CDR3: TGTGCCAGCAGCCGGCAGGAGGGAGCTAACTATGGCTACACCTTC.

The chain employs TRBV7-9 and TRBJ1-2; D may be TRBD1 (5 bases). Looked up from germline, CDR1 is SEHNR and CDR2 is FQNEAQ (reference sequence). Trimming took off 1 base at V and 6 bases at J, with 12 bases between the two ends. The CDR3 totals 14 residues. The CDR3 nucleotides are TGTGCCAGCAGCTTAGTCAGGGCGGAACATGGCTACACCTTC. Residues: CASSLVRAEHGYTF.